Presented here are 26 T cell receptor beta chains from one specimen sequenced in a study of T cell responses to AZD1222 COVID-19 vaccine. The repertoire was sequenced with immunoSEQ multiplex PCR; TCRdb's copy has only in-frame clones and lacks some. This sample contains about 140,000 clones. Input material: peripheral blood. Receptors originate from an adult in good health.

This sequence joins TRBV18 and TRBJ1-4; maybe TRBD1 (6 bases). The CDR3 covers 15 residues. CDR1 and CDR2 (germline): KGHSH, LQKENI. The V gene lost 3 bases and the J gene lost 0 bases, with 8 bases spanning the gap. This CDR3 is CASSPDRPTNEKLFF. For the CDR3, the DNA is TGTGCCAGCTCACCGGACAGACCAACTAATGAAAAACTGTTTTTT.

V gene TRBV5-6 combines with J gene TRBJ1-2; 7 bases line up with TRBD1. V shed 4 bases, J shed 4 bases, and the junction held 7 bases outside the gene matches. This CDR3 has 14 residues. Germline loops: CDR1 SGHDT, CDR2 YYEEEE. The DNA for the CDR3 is TGTGCCAGCAGCCCGATGGGACAGCCCTATGGCTACACCTTC. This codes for CASSPMGQPYGYTF.

The CDR3 is CASRGVFLGDTEAFF. As DNA, the CDR3 is TGTGCCAGCAGAGGGGTATTTTTGGGGGACACTGAAGCTTTCTTT. This sequence joins TRBV2 and TRBJ1-1; TRBD1 might be the D (5 bases). CDR1 is SNHLY and CDR2 is FYNNEI in the germline V gene. Trimming stripped 6 bases from V and 3 bases from J, with 17 bases between. The CDR3 is 15 amino acids.

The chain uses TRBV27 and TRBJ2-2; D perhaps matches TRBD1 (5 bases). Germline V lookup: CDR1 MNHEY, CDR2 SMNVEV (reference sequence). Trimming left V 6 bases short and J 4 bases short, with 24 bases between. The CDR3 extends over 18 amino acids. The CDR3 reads CASSATPGFFLLTGELFF. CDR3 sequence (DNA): TGTGCCAGCAGCGCCACCCCAGGGTTCTTCCTACTCACCGGGGAGCTGTTTTTT.

The CDR3 bases are TGTGCCAGCAGCTTGATGGGGAACACCGGGGAGCTGTTTTTT. This gives the protein CASSLMGNTGELFF. The rearrangement joins TRBV7-9 to TRBJ2-2, with D hard to call. Germline assignment: CDR1 SEHNR and CDR2 FQNEAQ (reference sequence). Trimming pared 3 bases from V and 1 base from J, leaving 6 bases between. The CDR3 extends over 14 amino acids. Complete variable domain (other parts from reference TRBV7-9 and TRBJ2-2): DTGVSQNPRHKITKRGQNVTFRCDPISEHNRLYWYRQTLGQGPEFLTYFQNEAQLEKSRLLSDRFSAERPKGSFSTLEIQRTEQGDSAMYLCASSLMGNTGELFFGEGSRLTVL.

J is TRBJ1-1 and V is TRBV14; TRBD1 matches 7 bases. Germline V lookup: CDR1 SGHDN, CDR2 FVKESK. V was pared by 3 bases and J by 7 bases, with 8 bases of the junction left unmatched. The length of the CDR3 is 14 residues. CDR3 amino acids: CASSQLTGLGEAFF. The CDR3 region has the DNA TGTGCCAGCAGCCAGCTGACAGGGCTCGGTGAAGCTTTCTTT.

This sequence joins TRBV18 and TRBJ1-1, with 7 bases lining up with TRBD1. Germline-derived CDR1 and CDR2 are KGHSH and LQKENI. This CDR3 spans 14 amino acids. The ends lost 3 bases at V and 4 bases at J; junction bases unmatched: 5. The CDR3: CASSPGAGGTEAFF. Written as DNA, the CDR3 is TGTGCCAGCTCACCGGGGGCAGGGGGCACTGAAGCTTTCTTT.

As DNA, the CDR3 is TGTGCCAGCAGCCCCCAGACAGGGGTATATGGCTACACCTTC. Amino acids: CASSPQTGVYGYTF. The chain couples TRBV7-9 to TRBJ1-2; 8 nucleotides agree with TRBD1. Germline V lookup: CDR1 SEHNR, CDR2 FQNEAQ (reference sequence). V trimming: 5 bases; J trimming: 5 bases; junction bases outside the gene matches: 7. The CDR3 is made up of 14 amino acids.

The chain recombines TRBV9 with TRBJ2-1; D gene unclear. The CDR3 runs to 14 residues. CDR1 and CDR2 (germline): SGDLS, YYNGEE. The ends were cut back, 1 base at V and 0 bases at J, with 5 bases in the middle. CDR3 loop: CASSVRPSYNEQFF. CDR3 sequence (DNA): TGTGCCAGCAGCGTAAGGCCCTCCTACAATGAGCAGTTCTTC. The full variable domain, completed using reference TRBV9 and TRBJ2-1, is DSGVTQTPKHLITATGQRVTLRCSPRSGDLSVYWYQQSLDQGLQFLIQYYNGEERAKGNILERFSAQQFPDLHSELNLSSLELGDSALYFCASSVRPSYNEQFFGPGTRLTVL.

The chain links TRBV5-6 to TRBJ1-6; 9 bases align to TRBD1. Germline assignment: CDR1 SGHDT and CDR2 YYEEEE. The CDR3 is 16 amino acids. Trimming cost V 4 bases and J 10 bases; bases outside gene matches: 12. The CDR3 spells CASSPLIQGAYSPLHF. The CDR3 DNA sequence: TGTGCCAGCAGCCCTCTGATACAGGGGGCATACTCACCCCTCCACTTT. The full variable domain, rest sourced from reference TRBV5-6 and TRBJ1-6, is DAGVTQSPTHLIKTRGQQVTLRCSPKSGHDTVSWYQQALGQGPQFIFQYYEEEERQRGNFPDRFSGHQFPNYSSELNVNALLLGDSALYLCASSPLIQGAYSPLHFGNGTRLTVT.

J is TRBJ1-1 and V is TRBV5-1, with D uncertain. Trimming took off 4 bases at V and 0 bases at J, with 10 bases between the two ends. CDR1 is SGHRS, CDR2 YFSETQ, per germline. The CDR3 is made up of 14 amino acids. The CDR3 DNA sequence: TGCGCCAGCAGCCTGCCAATGATGAACACTGAAGCTTTCTTT. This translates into CASSLPMMNTEAFF.

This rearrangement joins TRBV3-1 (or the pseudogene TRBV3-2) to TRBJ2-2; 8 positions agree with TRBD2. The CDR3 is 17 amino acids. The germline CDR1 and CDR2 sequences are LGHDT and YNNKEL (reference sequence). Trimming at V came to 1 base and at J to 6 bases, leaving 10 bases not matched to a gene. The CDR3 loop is CASSQGVPAGGSGELFF. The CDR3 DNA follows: TGTGCCAGCAGCCAAGGGGTACCGGCGGGGGGTTCCGGGGAGCTGTTTTTT.

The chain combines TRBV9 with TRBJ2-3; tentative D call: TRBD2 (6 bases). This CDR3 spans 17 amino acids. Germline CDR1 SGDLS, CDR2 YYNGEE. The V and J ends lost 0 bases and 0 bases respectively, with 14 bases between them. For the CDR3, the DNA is TGTGCCAGCAGCGTAGGGGCCGGAGGGGCTAGCACAGATACGCAGTATTTT. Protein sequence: CASSVGAGGASTDTQYF. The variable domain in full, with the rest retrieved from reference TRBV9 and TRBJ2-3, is DSGVTQTPKHLITATGQRVTLRCSPRSGDLSVYWYQQSLDQGLQFLIQYYNGEERAKGNILERFSAQQFPDLHSELNLSSLELGDSALYFCASSVGAGGASTDTQYFGPGTRLTVL.

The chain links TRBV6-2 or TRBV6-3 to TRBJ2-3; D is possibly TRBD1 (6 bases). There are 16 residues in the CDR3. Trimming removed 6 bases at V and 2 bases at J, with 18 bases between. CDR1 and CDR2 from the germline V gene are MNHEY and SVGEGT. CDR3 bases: TGTGCCAGCAGCCTGGACAGTTCCACCTTCACAGATACGCAGTATTTT. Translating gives CASSLDSSTFTDTQYF.

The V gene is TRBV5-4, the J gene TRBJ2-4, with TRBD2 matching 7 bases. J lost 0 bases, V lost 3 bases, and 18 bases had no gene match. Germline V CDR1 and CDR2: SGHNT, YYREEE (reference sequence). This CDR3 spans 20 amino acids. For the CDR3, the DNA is TGTGCCAGCAGCTATTGGGTTGGTAATAGCGGGCTTGCAGCCAAAAACATTCAGTACTTC. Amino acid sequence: CASSYWVGNSGLAAKNIQYF.

CDR3 loop: CASTTDTQYF. The CDR3 DNA is TGCGCCAGCACCACAGATACGCAGTATTTT. The chain carries TRBV10-1 and TRBJ2-3, with D uncertain. V lost 7 bases, J lost 2 bases, and 1 base lay in between. Looked up from germline, CDR1 is WNHNN and CDR2 is SYGVQD (reference sequence). The CDR3 length is 10 residues.

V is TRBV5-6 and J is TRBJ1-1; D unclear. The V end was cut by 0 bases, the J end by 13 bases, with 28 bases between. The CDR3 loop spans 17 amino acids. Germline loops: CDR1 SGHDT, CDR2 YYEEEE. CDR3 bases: TGTGCCAGCAGCTTGGCGGCAGCCAACCTCACCCCCGGGAAGCTTTTCTTT. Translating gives CASSLAAANLTPGKLFF.

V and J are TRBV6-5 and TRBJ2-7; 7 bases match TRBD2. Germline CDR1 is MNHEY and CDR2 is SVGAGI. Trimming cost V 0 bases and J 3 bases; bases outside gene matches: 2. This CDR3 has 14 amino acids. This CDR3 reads CASSYSGGVYEQYF. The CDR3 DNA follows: TGTGCCAGCAGTTACTCTGGGGGGGTCTACGAGCAGTACTTC.

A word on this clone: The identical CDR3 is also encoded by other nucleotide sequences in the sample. As DNA, the CDR3 is TGTGCCAGCAGCCAAGGGGGCAACTATGGCTACACCTTC. It translates to CASSQGGNYGYTF. The V gene is TRBV4-2, the J gene TRBJ1-2; possibly TRBD1 for D (5 bases). There are 13 residues in the CDR3. CDR1 and CDR2 from the germline V gene are LGHNA and YNFKEQ. V was cut by 1 base and J by 2 bases, with 5 bases left in between.

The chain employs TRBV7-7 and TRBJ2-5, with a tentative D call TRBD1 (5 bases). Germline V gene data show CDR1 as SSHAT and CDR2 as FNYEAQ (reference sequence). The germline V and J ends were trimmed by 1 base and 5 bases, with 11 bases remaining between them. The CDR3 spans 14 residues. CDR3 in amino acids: CASSLGGRYETQYF. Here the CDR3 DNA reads TGTGCCAGCAGCTTAGGGGGCCGTTATGAGACCCAGTACTTC.

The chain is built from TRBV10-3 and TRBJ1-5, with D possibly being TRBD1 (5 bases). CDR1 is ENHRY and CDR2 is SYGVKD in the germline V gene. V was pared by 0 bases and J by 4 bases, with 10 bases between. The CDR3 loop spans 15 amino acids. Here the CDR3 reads CAISESGGTNQPQHF. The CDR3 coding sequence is TGTGCCATCAGTGAGTCAGGAGGGACTAATCAGCCCCAGCATTTT.

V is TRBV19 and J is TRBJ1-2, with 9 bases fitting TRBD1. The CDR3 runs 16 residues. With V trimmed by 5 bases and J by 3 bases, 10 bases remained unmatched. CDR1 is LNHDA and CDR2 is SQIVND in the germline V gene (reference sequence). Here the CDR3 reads CASSPPQGAGYYGYTF. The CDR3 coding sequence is TGTGCCAGTAGTCCTCCACAGGGGGCGGGCTACTATGGCTACACCTTC.

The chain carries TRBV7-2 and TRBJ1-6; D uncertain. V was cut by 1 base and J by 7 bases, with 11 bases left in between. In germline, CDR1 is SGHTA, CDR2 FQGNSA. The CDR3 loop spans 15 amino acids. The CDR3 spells CASSLDTPPNSPLHF. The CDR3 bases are TGTGCCAGCAGCTTAGATACACCCCCCAATTCACCCCTCCACTTT.

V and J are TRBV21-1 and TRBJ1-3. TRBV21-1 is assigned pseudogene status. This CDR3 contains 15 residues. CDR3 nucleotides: TGTGCCAGCAGCACCCGACGCTCGTCTGGAAACACCATATATTTT. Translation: CASSTRRSSGNTIYF.

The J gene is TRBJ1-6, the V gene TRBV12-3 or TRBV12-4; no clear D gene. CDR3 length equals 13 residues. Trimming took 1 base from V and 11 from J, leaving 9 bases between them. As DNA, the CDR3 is TGTGCCAGCAGTTTAGGACCAGGCCCACCCCTCCACTTT. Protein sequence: CASSLGPGPPLHF.

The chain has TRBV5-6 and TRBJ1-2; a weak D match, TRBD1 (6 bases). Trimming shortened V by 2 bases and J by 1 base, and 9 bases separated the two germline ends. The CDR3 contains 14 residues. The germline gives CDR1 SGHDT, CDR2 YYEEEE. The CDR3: CASSLGQLNYGYTF. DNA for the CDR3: TGTGCCAGCAGCTTAGGACAGCTTAACTATGGCTACACCTTC.